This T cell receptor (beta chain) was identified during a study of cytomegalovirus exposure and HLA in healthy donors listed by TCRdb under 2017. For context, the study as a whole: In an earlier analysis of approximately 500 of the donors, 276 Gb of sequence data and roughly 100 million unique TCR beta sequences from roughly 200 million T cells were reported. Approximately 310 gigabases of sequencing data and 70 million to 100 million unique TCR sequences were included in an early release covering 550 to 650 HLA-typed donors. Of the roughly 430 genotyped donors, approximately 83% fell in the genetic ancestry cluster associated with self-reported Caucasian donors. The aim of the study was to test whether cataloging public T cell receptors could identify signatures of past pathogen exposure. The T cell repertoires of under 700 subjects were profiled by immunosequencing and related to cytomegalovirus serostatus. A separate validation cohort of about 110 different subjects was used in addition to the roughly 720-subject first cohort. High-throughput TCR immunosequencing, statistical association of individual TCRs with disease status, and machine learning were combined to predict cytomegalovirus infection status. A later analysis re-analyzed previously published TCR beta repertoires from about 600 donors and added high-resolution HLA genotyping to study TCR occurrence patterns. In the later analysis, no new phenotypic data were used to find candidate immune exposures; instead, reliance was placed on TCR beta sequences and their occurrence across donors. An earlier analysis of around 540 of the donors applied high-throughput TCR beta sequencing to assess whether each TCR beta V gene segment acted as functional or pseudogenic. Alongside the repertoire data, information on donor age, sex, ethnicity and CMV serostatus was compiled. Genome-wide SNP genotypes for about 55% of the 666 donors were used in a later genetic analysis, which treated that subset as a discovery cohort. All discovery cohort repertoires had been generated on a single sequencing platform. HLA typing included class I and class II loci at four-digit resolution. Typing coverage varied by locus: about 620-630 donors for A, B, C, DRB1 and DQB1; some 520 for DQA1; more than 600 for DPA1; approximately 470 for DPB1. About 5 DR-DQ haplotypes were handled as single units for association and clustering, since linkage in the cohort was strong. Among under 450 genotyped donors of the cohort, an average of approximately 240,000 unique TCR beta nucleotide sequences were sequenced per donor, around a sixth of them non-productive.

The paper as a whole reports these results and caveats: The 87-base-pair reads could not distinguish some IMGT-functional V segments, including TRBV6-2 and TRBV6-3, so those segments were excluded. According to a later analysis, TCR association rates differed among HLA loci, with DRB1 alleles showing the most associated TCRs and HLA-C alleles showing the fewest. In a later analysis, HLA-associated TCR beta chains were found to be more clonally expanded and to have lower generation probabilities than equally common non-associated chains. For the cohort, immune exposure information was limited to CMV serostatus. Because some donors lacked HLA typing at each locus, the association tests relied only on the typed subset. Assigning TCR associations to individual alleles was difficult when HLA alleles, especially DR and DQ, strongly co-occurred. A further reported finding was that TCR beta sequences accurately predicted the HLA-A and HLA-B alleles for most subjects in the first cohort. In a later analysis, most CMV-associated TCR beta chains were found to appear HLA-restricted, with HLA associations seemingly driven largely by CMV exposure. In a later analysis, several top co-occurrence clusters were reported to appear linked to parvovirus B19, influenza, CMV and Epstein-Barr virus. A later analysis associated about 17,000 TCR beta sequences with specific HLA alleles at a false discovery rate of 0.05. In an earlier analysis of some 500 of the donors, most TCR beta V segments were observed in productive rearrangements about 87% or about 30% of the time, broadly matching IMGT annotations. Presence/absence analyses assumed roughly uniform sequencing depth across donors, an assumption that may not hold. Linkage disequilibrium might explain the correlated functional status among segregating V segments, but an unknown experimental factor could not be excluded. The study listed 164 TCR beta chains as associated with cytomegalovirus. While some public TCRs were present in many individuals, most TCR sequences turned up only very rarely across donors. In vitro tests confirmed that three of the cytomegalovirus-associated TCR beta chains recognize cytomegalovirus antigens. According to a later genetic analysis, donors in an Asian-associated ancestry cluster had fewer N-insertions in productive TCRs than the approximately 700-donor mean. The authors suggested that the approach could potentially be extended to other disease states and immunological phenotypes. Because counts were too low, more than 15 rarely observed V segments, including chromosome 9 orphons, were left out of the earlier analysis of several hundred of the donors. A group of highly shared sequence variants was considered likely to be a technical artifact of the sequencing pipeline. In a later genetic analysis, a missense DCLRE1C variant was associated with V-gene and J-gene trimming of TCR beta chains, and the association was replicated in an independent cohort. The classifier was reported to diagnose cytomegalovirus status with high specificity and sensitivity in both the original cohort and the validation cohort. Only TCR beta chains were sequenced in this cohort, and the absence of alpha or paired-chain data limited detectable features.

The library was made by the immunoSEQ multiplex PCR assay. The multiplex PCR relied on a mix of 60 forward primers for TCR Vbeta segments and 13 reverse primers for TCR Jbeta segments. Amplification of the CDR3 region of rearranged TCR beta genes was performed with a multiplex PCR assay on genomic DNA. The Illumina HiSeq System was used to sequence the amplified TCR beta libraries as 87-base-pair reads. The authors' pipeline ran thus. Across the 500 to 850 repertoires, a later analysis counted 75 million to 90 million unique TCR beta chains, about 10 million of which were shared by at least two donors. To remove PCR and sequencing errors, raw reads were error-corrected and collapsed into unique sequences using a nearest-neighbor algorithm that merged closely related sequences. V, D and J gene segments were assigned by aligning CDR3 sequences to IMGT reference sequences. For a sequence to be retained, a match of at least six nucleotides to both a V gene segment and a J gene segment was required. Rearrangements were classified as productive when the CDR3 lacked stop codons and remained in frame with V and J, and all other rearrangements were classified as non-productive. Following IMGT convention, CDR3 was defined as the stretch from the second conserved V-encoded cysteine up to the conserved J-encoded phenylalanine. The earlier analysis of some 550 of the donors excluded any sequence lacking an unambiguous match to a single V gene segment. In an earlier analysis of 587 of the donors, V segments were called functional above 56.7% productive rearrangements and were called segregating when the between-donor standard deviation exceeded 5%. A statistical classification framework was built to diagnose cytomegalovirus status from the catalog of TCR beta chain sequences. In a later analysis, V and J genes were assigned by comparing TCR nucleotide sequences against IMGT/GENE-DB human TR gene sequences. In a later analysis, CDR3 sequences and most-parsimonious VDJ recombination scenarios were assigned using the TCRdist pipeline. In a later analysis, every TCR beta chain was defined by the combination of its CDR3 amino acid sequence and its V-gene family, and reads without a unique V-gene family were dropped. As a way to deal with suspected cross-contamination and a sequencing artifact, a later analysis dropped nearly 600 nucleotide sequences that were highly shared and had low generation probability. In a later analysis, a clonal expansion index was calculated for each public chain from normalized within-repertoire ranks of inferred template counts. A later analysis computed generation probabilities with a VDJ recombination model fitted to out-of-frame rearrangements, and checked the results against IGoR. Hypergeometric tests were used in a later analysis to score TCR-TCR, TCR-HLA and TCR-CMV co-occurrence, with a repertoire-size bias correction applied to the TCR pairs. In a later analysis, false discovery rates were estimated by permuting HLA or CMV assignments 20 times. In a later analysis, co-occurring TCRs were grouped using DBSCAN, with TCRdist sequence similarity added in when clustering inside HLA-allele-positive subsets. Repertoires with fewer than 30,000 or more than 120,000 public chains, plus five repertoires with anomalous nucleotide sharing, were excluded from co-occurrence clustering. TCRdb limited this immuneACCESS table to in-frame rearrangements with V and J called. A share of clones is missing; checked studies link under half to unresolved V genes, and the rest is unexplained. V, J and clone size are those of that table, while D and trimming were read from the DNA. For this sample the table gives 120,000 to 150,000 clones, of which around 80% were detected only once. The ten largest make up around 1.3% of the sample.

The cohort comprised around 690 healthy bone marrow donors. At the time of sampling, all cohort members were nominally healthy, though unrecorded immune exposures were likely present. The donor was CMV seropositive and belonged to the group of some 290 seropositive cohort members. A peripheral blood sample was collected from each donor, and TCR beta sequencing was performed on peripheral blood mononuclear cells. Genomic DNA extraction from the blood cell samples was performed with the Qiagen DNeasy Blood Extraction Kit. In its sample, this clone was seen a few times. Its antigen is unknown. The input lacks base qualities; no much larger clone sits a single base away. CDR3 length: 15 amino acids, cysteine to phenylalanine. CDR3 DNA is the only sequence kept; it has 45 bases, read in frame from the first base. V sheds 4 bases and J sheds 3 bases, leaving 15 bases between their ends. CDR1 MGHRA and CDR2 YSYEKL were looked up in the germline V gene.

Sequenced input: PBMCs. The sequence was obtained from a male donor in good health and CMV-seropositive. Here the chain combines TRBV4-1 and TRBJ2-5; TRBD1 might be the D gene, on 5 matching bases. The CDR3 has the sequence CASSPRGVTEETQYF. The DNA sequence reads TGCGCCAGCAGCCCACGAGGCGTGACAGAAGAGACCCAGTACTTC.